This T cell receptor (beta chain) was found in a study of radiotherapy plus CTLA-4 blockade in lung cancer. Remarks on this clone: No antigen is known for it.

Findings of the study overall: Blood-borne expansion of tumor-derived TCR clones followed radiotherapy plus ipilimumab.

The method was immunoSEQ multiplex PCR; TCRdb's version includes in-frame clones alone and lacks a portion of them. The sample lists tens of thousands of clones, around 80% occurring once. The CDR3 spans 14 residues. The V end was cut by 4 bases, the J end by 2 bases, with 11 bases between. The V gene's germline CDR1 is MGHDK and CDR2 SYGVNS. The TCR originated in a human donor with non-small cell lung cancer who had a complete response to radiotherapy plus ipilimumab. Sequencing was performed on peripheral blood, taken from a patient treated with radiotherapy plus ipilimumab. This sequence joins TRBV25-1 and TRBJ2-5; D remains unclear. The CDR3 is CASSAPLGQETQYF. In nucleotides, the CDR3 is TGTGCCAGCAGTGCACCACTGGGACAAGAGACCCAGTACTTC. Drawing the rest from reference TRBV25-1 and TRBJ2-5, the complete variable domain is EADIYQTPRYLVIGTGKKITLECSQTMGHDKMYWYQQDPGMELHLIHYSYGVNSTEKGDLSSESTVSRIRTEHFPLTLESARPSHTSQYLCASSAPLGQETQYFGPGTRLLVL.